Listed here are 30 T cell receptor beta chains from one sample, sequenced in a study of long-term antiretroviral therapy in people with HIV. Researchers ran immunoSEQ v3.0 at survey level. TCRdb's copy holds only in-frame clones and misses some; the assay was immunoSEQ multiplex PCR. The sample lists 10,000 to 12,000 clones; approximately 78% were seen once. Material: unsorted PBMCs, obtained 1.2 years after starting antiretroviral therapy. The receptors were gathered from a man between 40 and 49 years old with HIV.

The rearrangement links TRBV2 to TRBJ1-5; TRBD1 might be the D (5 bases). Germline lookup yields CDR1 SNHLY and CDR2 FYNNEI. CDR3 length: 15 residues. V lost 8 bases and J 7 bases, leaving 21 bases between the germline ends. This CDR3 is CASGGSGGSGQPQHF. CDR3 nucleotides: TGTGCCAGCGGGGGAAGTGGGGGGTCGGGACAGCCCCAGCATTTT.

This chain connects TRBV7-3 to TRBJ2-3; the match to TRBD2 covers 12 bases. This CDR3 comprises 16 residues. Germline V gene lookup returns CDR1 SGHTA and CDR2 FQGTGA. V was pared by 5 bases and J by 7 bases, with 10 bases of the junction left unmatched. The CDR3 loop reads CASSDALAGGPYTQYF. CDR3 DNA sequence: TGTGCCAGCAGCGACGCTCTAGCGGGGGGGCCTTATACGCAGTATTTT.

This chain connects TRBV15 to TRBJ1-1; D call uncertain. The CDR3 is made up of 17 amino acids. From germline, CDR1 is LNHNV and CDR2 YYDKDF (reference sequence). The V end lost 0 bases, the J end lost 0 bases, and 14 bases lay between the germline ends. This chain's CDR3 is CATSRDFGMAMNTEAFF. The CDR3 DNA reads TGTGCCACCAGCAGAGATTTTGGGATGGCGATGAACACTGAAGCTTTCTTT. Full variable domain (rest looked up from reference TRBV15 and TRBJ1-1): DAMVIQNPRYQVTQFGKPVTLSCSQTLNHNVMYWYQQKSSQAPKLLFHYYDKDFNNEADTPDNFQSRRPNTSFCFLDIRSPGLGDTAMYLCATSRDFGMAMNTEAFFGQGTRLTVV.

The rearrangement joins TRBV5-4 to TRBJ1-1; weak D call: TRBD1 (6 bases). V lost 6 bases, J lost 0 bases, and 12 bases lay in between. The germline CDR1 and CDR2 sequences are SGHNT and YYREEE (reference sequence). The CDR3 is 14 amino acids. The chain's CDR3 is CASNGGPLNTEAFF. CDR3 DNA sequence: TGTGCCAGCAACGGGGGGCCGCTGAACACTGAAGCTTTCTTT.

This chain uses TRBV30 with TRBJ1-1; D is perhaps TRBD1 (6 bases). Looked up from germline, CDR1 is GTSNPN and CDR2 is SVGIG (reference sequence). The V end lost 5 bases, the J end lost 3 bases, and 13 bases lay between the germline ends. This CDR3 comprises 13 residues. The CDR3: CAWASGQYTEAFF. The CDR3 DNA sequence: TGTGCCTGGGCTTCCGGACAGTACACTGAAGCTTTCTTT.

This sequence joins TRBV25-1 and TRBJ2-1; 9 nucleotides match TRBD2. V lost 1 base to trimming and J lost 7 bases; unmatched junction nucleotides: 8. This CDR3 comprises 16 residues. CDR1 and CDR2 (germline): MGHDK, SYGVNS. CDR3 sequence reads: CASSEWGGGAENEQFF. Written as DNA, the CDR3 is TGTGCCAGCAGTGAATGGGGCGGGGGGGCCGAGAATGAGCAGTTCTTC. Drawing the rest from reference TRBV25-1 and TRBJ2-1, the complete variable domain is EADIYQTPRYLVIGTGKKITLECSQTMGHDKMYWYQQDPGMELHLIHYSYGVNSTEKGDLSSESTVSRIRTEHFPLTLESARPSHTSQYLCASSEWGGGAENEQFFGPGTRLTVL.

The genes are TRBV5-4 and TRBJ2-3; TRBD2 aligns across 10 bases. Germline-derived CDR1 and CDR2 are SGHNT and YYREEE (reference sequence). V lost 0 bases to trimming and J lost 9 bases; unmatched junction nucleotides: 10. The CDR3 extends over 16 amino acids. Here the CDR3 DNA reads TGTGCCAGCAGCTTGGGTGGAAGCGGGGGGGCGGAAACGCAGTATTTT. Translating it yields CASSLGGSGGAETQYF.

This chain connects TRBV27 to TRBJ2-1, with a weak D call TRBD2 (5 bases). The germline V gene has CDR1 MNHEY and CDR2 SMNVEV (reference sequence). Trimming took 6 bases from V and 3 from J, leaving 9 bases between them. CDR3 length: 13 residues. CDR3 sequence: CASRDSDYNEQFF. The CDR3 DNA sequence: TGTGCCAGCAGGGACTCCGACTACAATGAGCAGTTCTTC.

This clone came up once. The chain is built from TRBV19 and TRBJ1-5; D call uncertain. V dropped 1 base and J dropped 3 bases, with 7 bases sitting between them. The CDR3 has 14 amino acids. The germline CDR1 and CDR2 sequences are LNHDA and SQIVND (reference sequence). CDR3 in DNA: TGTGCCAGTAGTATAGCACGGTTCAATCAGCCCCAGCATTTT. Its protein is CASSIARFNQPQHF.

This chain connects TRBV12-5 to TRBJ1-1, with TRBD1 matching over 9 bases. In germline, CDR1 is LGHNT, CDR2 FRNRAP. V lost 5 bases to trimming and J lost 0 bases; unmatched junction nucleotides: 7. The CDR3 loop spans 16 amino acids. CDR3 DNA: TGTGCTAGTGGTCATGGACAGGGGACGATGAACACTGAAGCTTTCTTT. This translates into CASGHGQGTMNTEAFF.

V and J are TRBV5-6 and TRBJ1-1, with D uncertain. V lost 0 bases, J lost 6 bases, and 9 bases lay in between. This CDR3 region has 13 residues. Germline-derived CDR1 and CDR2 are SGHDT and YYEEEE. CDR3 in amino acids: CASSLASGAEAFF. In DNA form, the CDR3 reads TGTGCCAGCAGCTTGGCGTCGGGCGCTGAAGCTTTCTTT. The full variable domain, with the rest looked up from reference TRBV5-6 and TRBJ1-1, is DAGVTQSPTHLIKTRGQQVTLRCSPKSGHDTVSWYQQALGQGPQFIFQYYEEEERQRGNFPDRFSGHQFPNYSSELNVNALLLGDSALYLCASSLASGAEAFFGQGTRLTVV.

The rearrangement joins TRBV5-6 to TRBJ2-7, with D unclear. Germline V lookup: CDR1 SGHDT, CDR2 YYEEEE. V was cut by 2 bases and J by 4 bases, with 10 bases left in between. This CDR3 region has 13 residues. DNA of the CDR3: TGTGCCAGCAGCTTTCCCCCCTCTTACGAGCAGTACTTC. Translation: CASSFPPSYEQYF. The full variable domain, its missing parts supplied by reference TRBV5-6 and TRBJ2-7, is DAGVTQSPTHLIKTRGQQVTLRCSPKSGHDTVSWYQQALGQGPQFIFQYYEEEERQRGNFPDRFSGHQFPNYSSELNVNALLLGDSALYLCASSFPPSYEQYFGPGTRLTVT.

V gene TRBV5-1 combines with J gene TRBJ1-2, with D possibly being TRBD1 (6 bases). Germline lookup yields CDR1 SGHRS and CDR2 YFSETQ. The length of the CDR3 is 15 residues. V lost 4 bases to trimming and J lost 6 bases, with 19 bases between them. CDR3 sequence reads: CASSTRGGGADGYTF. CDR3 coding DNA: TGCGCCAGCAGCACCAGGGGAGGGGGGGCTGATGGCTACACCTTC.

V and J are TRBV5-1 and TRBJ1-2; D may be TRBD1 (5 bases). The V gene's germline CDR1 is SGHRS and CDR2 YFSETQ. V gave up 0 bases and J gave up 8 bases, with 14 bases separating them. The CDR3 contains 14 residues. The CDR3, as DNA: TGCGCCAGCAGCTTGGATGGAGGAGGGGTAGGCTACACCTTC. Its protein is CASSLDGGGVGYTF.

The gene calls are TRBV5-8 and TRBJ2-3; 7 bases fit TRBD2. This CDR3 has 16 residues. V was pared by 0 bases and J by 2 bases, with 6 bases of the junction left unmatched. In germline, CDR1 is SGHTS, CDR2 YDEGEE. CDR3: CASSLARGVHTDTQYF. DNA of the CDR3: TGTGCCAGCAGCTTGGCCCGGGGGGTTCACACAGATACGCAGTATTTT. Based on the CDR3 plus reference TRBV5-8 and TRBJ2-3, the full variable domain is EAGVTQSPTHLIKTRGQQATLRCSPISGHTSVYWYQQALGLGLQFLLWYDEGEERNRGNFPPRFSGRQFPNYSSELNVNALELEDSALYLCASSLARGVHTDTQYFGPGTRLTVL.

The CDR3 loop is CASSLGQNTEAFF. In DNA, the CDR3 is TGTGCCAGCAGCTTAGGTCAGAACACTGAAGCTTTCTTT. J is TRBJ1-1 and V is TRBV7-6; D is unresolved. This CDR3 has 13 residues. CDR1 and CDR2 from the germline V gene are SGHVS and FNYEAQ. The V end was cut by 1 base, the J end by 1 base, with 4 bases between.

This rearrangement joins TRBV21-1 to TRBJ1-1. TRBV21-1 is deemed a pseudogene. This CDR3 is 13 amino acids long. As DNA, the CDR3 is TGTGCCAGCAGCAAATCCGAAGCTACTGAAGCTTTCTTT. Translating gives CASSKSEATEAFF.

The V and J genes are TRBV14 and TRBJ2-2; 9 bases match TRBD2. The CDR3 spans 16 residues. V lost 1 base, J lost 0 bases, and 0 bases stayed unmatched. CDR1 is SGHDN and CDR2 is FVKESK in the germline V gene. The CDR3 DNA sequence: TGTGCCAGCAGCCAAGGACTAGCGGCGAACACCGGGGAGCTGTTTTTT. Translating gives CASSQGLAANTGELFF.

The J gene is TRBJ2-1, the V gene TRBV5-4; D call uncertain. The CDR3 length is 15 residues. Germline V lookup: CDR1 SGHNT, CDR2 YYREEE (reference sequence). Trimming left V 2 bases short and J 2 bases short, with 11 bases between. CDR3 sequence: CASSFRTVTYNEQFF. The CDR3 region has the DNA TGTGCCAGCAGCTTTAGGACGGTGACCTACAATGAGCAGTTCTTC.

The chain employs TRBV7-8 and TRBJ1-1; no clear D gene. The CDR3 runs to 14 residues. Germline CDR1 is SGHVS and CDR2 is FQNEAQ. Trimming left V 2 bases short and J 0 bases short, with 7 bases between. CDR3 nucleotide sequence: TGTGCCAGCAGCTTACTAAATCTGAACACTGAAGCTTTCTTT. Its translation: CASSLLNLNTEAFF.

The CDR3 DNA follows: TGTGCCATCAGTGACTCAGGGGGCGGCCAGCCCCAGCATTTT. It specifies CAISDSGGGQPQHF. The V gene is TRBV10-3, the J gene TRBJ1-5, with 8 bases fitting TRBD1. Losses at the gene ends were 3 bases for V and 7 bases for J; bases not matched to a gene: 5. This CDR3 is 14 amino acids long. CDR1 and CDR2 (germline): ENHRY, SYGVKD.

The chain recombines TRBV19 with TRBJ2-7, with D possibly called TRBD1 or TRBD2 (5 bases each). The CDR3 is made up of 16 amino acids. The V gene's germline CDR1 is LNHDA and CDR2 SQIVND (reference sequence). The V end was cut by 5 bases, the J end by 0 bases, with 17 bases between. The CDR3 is CASSSTGPLSSYEQYF. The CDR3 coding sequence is TGTGCCAGTAGTTCTACGGGACCGTTGAGCTCCTACGAGCAGTACTTC.

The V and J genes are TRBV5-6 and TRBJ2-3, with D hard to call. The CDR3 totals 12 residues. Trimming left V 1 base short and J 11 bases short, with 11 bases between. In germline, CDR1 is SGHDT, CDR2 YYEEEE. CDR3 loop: CASSLFLSVQYF. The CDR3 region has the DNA TGTGCCAGCAGCTTGTTCCTAAGCGTGCAGTATTTT.

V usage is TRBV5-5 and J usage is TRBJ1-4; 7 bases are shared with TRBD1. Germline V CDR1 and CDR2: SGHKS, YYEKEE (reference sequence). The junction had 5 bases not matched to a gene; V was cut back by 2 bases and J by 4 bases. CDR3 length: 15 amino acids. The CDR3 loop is CASSLRQGGNEKLFF. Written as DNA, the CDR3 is TGTGCCAGCAGCTTACGTCAGGGGGGTAATGAAAAACTGTTTTTT.

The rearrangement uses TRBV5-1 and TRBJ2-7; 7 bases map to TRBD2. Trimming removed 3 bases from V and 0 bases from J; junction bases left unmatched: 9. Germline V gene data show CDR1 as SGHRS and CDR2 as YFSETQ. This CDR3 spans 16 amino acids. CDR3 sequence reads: CASSWEGTSFSYEQYF. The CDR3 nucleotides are TGCGCCAGCAGCTGGGAGGGGACCTCCTTCTCCTACGAGCAGTACTTC.

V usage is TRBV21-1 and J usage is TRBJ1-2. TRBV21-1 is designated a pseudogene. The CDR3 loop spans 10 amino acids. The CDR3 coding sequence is TGTGCCATCCCATCGGGGGGCTACACCTTC. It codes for CAIPSGGYTF.

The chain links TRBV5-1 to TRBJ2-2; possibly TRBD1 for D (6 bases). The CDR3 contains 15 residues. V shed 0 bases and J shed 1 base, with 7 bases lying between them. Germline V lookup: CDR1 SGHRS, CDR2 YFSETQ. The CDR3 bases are TGCGCCAGCAGCTTGGAGACAGGGAACACCGGGGAGCTGTTTTTT. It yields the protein CASSLETGNTGELFF.

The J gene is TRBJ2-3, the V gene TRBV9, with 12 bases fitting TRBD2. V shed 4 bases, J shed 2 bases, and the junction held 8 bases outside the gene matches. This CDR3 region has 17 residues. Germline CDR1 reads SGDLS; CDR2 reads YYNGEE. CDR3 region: CASSSSTSGGPTDTQYF. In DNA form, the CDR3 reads TGTGCCAGCAGCTCCTCGACTAGCGGGGGACCCACAGATACGCAGTATTTT.

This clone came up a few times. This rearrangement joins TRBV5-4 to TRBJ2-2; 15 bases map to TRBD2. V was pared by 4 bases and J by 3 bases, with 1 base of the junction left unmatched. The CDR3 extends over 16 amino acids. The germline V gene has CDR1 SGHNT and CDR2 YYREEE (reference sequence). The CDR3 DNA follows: TGTGCCAGCAGCGGACTAGCGGGGGGGCACACCGGGGAGCTGTTTTTT. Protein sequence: CASSGLAGGHTGELFF.

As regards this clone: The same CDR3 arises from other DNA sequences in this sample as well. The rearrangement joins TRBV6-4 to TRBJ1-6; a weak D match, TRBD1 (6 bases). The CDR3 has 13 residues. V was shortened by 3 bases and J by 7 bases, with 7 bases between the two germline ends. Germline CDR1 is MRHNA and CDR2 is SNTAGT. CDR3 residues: CASSEGQNSPLHF. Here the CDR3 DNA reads TGTGCCAGCAGTGAGGGACAAAATTCACCCCTCCACTTT.